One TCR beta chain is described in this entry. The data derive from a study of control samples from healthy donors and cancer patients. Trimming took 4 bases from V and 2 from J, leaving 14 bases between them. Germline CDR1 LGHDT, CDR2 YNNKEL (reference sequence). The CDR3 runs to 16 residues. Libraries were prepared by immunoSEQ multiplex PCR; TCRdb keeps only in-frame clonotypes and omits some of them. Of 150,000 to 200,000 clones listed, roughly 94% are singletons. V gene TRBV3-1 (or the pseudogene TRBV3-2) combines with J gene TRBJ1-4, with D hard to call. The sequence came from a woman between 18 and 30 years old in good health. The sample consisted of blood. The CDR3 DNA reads TGTGCCAGCAGCCGAACCCCTGGAGGCACTAATGAAAAACTGTTTTTT. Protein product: CASSRTPGGTNEKLFF.